This TCR beta chain was retrieved from a study of T cell changes during pregnancy in multiple sclerosis (dated by TCRdb to between 2017 and 2020). Describing the broader study: In women with multiple sclerosis, the researchers looked at how the T cell repertoire shifted as pregnancy progressed.

Library preparation used the immunoSEQ multiplex PCR assay. TCRdb stores this immuneACCESS table with in-frame sequences only. Part of the clones is absent; in the studies checked, under half of the shortfall reflects unresolved V genes, and no reason is known for the rest. The sample has fewer than 100,000 clones on record, approximately 94% of them singletons. The top ten constitute roughly 2.6% of the sample. In regard to this clone: The specificity of this receptor is unknown. Nothing much larger sits one base from this clone, and base qualities are not available.

Measured from the cysteine to the phenylalanine, the CDR3 is 14 residues long. Only the CDR3 region is kept as DNA, spanning 42 bases read in frame from base 1. V gives up 0 bases and J gives up 2 bases, and the segment between their germline ends measures 7 bases. CDR1 and CDR2 (SEHNR, FQNEAQ) derive from the germline V gene (reference sequence). This TCR derives from a female donor in good health, enrolled as a control in a pregnancy study. The sequence is built from TRBV7-9 and TRBJ1-2; confidence is insufficient to name the D gene. The input for sequencing was peripheral blood, taken after pregnancy. The CDR3 reads CASSLAQPNYGYTF. The DNA reads as follows: TGTGCCAGCAGCTTAGCACAGCCCAACTATGGCTACACCTTC.